This T cell receptor (beta chain) was sequenced for a study of blood T cell repertoires in COVID-19. About the study: From the United States, Italy and Spain came samples of acute and convalescent COVID-19. PBMCs, B-cell-depleted T cells, or T cells provided the cDNA or gDNA that made up the material.

Original data processing: Quantification of nucleated cells was approximated via reference gene primer amplification. Sequencing was performed with immunoSEQ multiplex PCR; in TCRdb, only in-frame clones are kept and a portion is missing. That table is the source of V, J and clone size, and D and trimming were worked out from the DNA. Here the sample spans under 80,000 clones, around 90% being singletons. The CDR3 sequence is 13 residues long. V was cut by 1 base and J by 7 bases, with 5 bases left in between. Germline V gene lookup returns CDR1 LGHNT and CDR2 FRNRAP. This receptor was obtained from a man aged 70-80 years with acute or convalescent COVID-19. The chain has TRBV12-5 and TRBJ1-6; D is unresolved. Sequenced: peripheral blood. This CDR3 reads CASGLDPNSPLHF. CDR3 sequence (DNA): TGTGCTAGTGGTTTGGATCCGAATTCACCCCTCCACTTT.